This T cell receptor beta chain was retrieved from a study of blood T cell repertoires in COVID-19. Study information: From T cells, B-cell-depleted T cells, or PBMCs came the material, which was cDNA or gDNA.

CDR1 and CDR2 from the germline V gene are SGHDT and YYEEEE. The V end lost 1 base, the J end lost 1 base, and 8 bases lay between the germline ends. This CDR3 contains 14 residues. Sequencing was performed with immunoSEQ multiplex PCR; in TCRdb, only in-frame clones are kept and a portion is missing. The table records some 90,000 clones, 90% of them present only once. Sequencing was done on a sample of peripheral blood. The chain joins TRBV5-6 to TRBJ1-2, with D possibly matching TRBD1 (6 bases). This receptor was taken from a woman older than 75 with active or convalescent COVID-19. CDR3 nucleotide sequence: TGTGCCAGCAGCTTGCCAGGGGTTAACTATGGCTACACCTTC. It yields the protein CASSLPGVNYGYTF.